This TCR beta chain comes out of a study of T cell responses to AZD1222 COVID-19 vaccine (dated by TCRdb to about 2021). At the level of the whole study: AZD1222 recipients whose second dose came at about 4 weeks and those whose second dose came at about 12 weeks were combined into one group, since spike-specific TCR depth and breadth did not differ between the two schedules. A total of around 240 trial participants underwent TCR sequencing, of whom nearly 210 received two doses of AZD1222 and some 25 received two doses of the MenACWY control vaccine. Trial participants were enrolled into age subgroups of 18-55, 56-69 and 70-plus years, which contained around 140, 26 and 57 TCR-sequenced participants, respectively. The paper as a whole reports these results and caveats: Most participants were white British and females outnumbered males, and the authors suggested that clonal diversity may have been underestimated. The 56-69-year group was small, and its depth increase did not reach significance, likely because of low power. Spike-specific TCR breadth and depth rose significantly after two AZD1222 doses compared with day 0 and with MenACWY recipients. Because no day 14 peak-response samples were available, repertoires were characterized only after the peak T cell response. Conclusions about previously exposed vaccinees are limited because only a handful of AZD1222 recipients were SARS-CoV-2 seropositive at baseline. Reportedly, close to half of the unique spike-specific TCRs recognized epitopes lying outside the regions that are mutated in the B.1.351 and B.1.1.7 variants. The whole spike protein was spanned by vaccine-associated CD4 TCRs, and dominant responses were seen in regions 160-218 and 743-854.

To note about this clone: Its antigen is not yet known. Base qualities are not provided; no much larger clone lies one nucleotide away.

The CDR3 regions of human TCRbeta chains were analyzed by immunosequencing. Concerning the study's data processing: TCRs in the repertoires were compared against a reference library of SARS-CoV-2-specific TCRs that had been generated with the MIRA antigen-specificity platform. Breadth was defined as the fraction of unique TCRs that were SARS-CoV-2-associated, and depth was defined as the fraction of total T cells that were SARS-CoV-2-associated. Each spike-specific TCR was assigned to its reactive spike region and to a CD4 or CD8 class using the MIRA data. Log10-transformed breadth and depth values were compared by one-way ANOVA with Sidak's multiple comparisons tests. Not all clones reach the TCRdb copy of this immuneACCESS table, which keeps in-frame sequences only. Checked studies attribute under half of the gap to unresolved V genes and leave the rest unexplained. That table supplies the V and J calls and clone size; D and trimming were determined from the DNA. The sample profile shows 120,000 or so clones; roughly 87% of them were found once. Roughly 1.5% of the sample comes from the top ten.

Based on the germline V gene (reference sequence), the CDR1 and CDR2 sequences are SGHAT and FQDESV. Unmatched junction bases come to 4, with V trimmed by 1 base and J by 9 bases. The CDR3 runs 13 amino acids, cysteine and phenylalanine included. The DNA shown is the 39-base CDR3, in frame from base 1. What this sample's time point label stands for: baseline before first vaccination. The vaccinee samples were drawn from two UK trials, COV001 and COV002, one of which was a single-blind randomized controlled phase 2/3 trial testing AZD1222 (ChAdOx1 nCoV-19) in healthy adults. Trial participant PBMC samples were collected at day 0 and day 28 after the second dose for TCRbeta chain sequencing.

The V gene is TRBV11-1 and the J gene is TRBJ2-7; TRBD1 matches 9 bases in the middle. This sequence was found in an adult in good health. The sample in question was peripheral blood, obtained on day 0 of AZD1222 vaccination. The bases read TGTGCCAGCAGCTTAGACAGGGGGCAGGTGCAGTACTTC. It codes for CASSLDRGQVQYF.